The T cell receptor beta chain described here comes from a study of identical twins. Study-level findings and limits: Cord blood beta clonotypes present at high abundance carried fewer insertions; no such pattern appeared in memory repertoires. Among out-of-frame alpha sequences shared by twins, low generation probability occurred in excess. Monozygotic twin pairs showed more out-of-frame TCR alpha sharing than models estimated.

TCRdb independently ran MiXCR on the 5' RACE reads; one entry per CDR3 protein. The profile shows more than 1.5 million distinct CDR3 sequences, about 30% of them singletons. Concerning this clonotype: Its antigen is as yet unknown.

The CDR3 has 15 residues. Between the trimmed V and J ends, which lost 2 bases and 13 bases, there was a span of 21 bases. Germline CDR1 is SEHNR and CDR2 is FQNEAQ (reference sequence). Sequenced sample: cord blood. The chain is built from TRBV7-9 and TRBJ2-1; TRBD2 might be the D (5 bases). The sequence was obtained from a newborn girl in good health. As DNA, the CDR3 is TGTGCCAGCAGCTTAACAGCGGAAAGGCAAGAGACCCAGTTCTTC. This encodes CASSLTAERQETQFF.